The sequence of this T cell receptor beta chain was determined in a study of tumor and adjacent non-tumor tissue in lung cancer. About the study: There were around 11 adenocarcinoma, a couple of squamous cell carcinoma and 1 small cell lung cancer cases. Study results and caveats: In normal lung, the top 100 clones were significantly more dominant than in tumor. Compared with tumor, normal lung showed significantly lower TCR diversity.

Germline trimming cut 4 bases from V and 2 bases from J; bases unmatched to any gene: 10. CDR1 is SQVTM, CDR2 ANQGSEA, per germline. This CDR3 comprises 16 residues. On this clonotype: The antigen remains undetermined.

No cell sorting was done before RNA was extracted from the tissue. Distant lung tissue was collected more than 3 cm away from the tumor edge. TCRbeta libraries were built with three rounds of nested PCR, modified from ARM-PCR. TCRdb reanalysed the multiplex PCR reads using MiXCR and keeps one entry per CDR3 protein. Found here are fewer than 90,000 distinct CDR3 sequences, roughly 77% of them singletons; the top ten hold 21%. The sequence derives from a woman between 45 and 65 years old with non-small cell lung cancer. Sequenced input: distant non-tumor lung tissue. The chain couples TRBV29-1 to TRBJ2-2; TRBD1 aligns across 7 bases. The CDR3 loop is CSVAGAGGANTGELFF. CDR3 nucleotides: TGCAGCGTTGCCGGGGCAGGGGGTGCAAACACCGGGGAGCTGTTTTTT.